This T cell receptor (beta chain) was profiled in a study of sequential checkpoint blockade in melanoma (dated by TCRdb to the late 2010s). With respect to the entire study: Patients were randomized 1:1 to first-line nivolumab followed by ipilimumab (arm A) or ipilimumab followed by nivolumab (arm B). Both trial sequences were followed by maintenance nivolumab. The investigation overall reported the following: The model for predicting response that combines TCR metrics with mutation burden needs to be validated in larger, independent patient cohorts.

TCRbeta CDR3 regions were immunosequenced from genomic DNA with the immunoSEQ Assay. Before high-throughput sequencing, the genomic DNA was amplified using bias-controlled multiplex PCR. In the original analysis: To quantify the absolute abundance of each unique TCRbeta CDR3 region, the sequences were collapsed and filtered. Clonality, defined as 1 minus Pielou's evenness, was calculated using only productive rearrangements. Clones with significantly greater frequencies in on-treatment versus baseline samples were identified using a previously published method. TCRdb carries this immuneACCESS record with in-frame sequences only. Its versions omit some clonotypes, under half of them owing to an unresolved V gene in the studies checked, with the rest unexplained. That table is the source of V, J and clone size, and D and trimming were worked out from the DNA. The sample records about 30,000 clones, around three quarters of which are singletons. The ten largest clones take up more than 10% of the sample.

The germline V gene (reference sequence) sets CDR1 to MNHEY and CDR2 to SMNVEV. The CDR3 covers 15 residues, taking in both the cysteine and the phenylalanine. Only the CDR3 DNA stays, 45 bases, in frame from base 1. V lost 5 bases and J lost 3 bases, and the count of bases not matched to a germline gene is 7. This clone was seen once. No antigen is known for it. Base qualities are not at hand, and no much larger clone is one base apart. According to the study, the label for this sample's treatment or condition signals: randomized to nivolumab then ipilimumab (arm A) or the reverse (arm B). No trial patient had received prior DNA-damaging chemotherapy. A FACS Aria II flow cytometer was used to sort live CD3+CD8+ cells that were negative for CD19 and CD56 from thawed PBMCs. The samples were obtained from melanoma patients enrolled in CheckMate 064, an open-label, randomized phase II trial testing sequential checkpoint blockade. Peripheral blood mononuclear cells were collected by leukapheresis, purified with Ficoll-Paque, and frozen in human serum with 10% DMSO. Right after sorting, the blood CD3+CD8+ cells were verified to be >95% pure, and DNA extraction followed.

The input for sequencing was CD8+ T cells sorted from blood (inferred from file names), taken from a patient given nivolumab and ipilimumab in sequence. The TCR was taken from a human donor with melanoma. The rearranged chain carries TRBV27 and TRBJ1-2, and TRBD1 matches 9 of the central bases. The DNA sequence is as follows: TGTGCCAGCAGTCCCTGGACAGGGGCGGACTATGGCTACACCTTC. This yields the protein CASSPWTGADYGYTF.